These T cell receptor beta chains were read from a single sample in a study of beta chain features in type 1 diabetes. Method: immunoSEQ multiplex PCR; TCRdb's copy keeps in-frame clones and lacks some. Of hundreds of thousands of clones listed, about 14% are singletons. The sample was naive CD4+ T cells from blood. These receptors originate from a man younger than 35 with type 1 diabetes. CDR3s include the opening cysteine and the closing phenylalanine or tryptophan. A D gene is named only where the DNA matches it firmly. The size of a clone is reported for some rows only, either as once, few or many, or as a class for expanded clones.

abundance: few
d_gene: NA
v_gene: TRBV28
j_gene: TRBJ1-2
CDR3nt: TGTGCCAGCAGTTTAGAGCCTGCCGCCGGGAACTATGGCTACACCTTC
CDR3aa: CASSLEPAAGNYGYTF

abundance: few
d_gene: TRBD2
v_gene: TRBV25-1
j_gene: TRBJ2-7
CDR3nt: TGTGCCAGCAGTGAGCAAGGGACTAGCGGGACCTACGAGCAGTACTTC
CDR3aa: CASSEQGTSGTYEQYF

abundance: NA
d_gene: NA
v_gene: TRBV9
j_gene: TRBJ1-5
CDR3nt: TGTGCCAGCAGCGTAGAGGGTTTTCAGCCCCAGCATTTT
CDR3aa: CASSVEGFQPQHF

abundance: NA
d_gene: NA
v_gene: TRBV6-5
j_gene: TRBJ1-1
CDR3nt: TGTGCCAGCAGTTACTCAGGGACAAATGAAGCTTTCTTT
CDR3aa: CASSYSGTNEAFF

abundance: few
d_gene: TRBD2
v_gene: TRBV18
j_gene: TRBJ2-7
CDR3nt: TGTGCCAGCTCACCACCGGGAGGGTCCTACGAGCAGTACTTC
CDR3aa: CASSPPGGSYEQYF

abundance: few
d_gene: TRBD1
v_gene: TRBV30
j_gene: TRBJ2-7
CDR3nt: TGTGCCTGGAGCCCCTCTCGAACCCTCGGGTCGGGACAGGGTGTATCCGAGCAGTACTTC
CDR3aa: CAWSPSRTLGSGQGVSEQYF

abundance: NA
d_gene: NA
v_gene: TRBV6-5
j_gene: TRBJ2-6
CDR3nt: TGTGCCAGCAGTTACTCGCGGCAGTCGGCCAACGTCCTGACTTTC
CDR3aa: CASSYSRQSANVLTF

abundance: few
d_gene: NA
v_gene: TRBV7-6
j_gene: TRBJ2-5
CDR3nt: TGTGCCAGCAGCCCGCAAGAGACCCAGTACTTC
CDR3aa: CASSPQETQYF

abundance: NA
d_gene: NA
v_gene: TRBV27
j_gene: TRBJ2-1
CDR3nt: TGTGCCAGCAGTTTAAATCCTATGGGCCAGGGGCAGTTCTTC
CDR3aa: CASSLNPMGQGQFF

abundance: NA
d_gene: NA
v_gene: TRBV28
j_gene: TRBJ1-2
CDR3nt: TGTGCCAGCAGCTTACAGCCCTATGGCTACACCTTC
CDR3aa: CASSLQPYGYTF

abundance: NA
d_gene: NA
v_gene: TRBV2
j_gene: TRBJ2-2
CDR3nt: TGTGCCAGCATGACACTGGCGAACACCGGGGAGCTGTTTTTT
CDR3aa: CASMTLANTGELFF

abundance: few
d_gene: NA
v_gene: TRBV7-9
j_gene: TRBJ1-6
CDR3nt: TGTGCCAGCAGCATCCTGGGGGGGTATAATTCACCCCTCCACTTT
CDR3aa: CASSILGGYNSPLHF

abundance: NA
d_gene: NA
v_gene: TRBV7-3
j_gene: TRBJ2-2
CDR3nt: TGTGCCAGCAGCTTGGGACCCCGCTCCCTCGGGGAGCTGTTTTTT
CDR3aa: CASSLGPRSLGELFF

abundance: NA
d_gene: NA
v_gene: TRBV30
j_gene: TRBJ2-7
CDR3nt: TGTGCCTGGAGTGAAGGGGCCTGGAGCGGCGAGCAGTACTTC
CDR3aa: CAWSEGAWSGEQYF

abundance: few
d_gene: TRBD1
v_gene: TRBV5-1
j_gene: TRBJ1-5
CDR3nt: TGCGCCAGCAGCTTGGAAGGGACAGCTTGGCAGCCCCAGCATTTT
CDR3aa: CASSLEGTAWQPQHF

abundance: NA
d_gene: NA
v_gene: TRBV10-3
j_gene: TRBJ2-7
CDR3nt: TGTGCCATCAGTGGGGACATCTTCGAGCAGTACTTC
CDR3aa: CAISGDIFEQYF

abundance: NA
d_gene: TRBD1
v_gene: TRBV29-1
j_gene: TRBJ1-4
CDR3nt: TGCAGCGTTGGGGACAGAATTAATGAAAAACTGTTTTTT
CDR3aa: CSVGDRINEKLFF

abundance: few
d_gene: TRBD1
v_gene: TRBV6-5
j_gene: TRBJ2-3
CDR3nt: TGTGCCAGCAGTTGGGACAGGTTGGGAGATACGCAGTATTTT
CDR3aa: CASSWDRLGDTQYF

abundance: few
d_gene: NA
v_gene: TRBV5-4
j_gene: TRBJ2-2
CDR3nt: TGTGCCAGCAGCTTGCGTCAGGGGCCCGGGGAGCTGTTTTTT
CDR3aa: CASSLRQGPGELFF

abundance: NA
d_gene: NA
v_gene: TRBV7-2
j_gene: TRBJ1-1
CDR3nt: TGTGCCAGCACCGCTCACCAGGGTGGCCGGGGAGCTTTCTTT
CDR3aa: CASTAHQGGRGAFF

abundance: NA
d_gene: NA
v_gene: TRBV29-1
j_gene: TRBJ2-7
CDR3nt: TGCAGCGTTGAAGATCGGGGCTCCTACGAGCAGTACTTC
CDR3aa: CSVEDRGSYEQYF

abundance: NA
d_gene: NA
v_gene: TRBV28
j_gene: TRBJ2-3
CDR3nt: TGTGCCAGCAGGCAACCGACAGATACGCAGTATTTT
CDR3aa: CASRQPTDTQYF

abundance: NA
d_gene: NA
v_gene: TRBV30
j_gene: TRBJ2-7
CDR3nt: TGTGCCTGGAGATTCCCAGGGCCCCTCTACGAGCAGTACTTC
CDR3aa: CAWRFPGPLYEQYF

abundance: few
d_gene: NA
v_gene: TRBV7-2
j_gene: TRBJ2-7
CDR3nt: TGTGCCAGCAGCGCCCAACGCTACGAGCAGTACTTC
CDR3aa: CASSAQRYEQYF

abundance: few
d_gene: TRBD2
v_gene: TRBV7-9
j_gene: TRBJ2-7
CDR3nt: TGTGCCAGCAGCCTGGCGGGGGGCTACGAGCAGTACTTC
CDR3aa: CASSLAGGYEQYF

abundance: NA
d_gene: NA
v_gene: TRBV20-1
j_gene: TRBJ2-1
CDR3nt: TGCAGTGCTAGTCGCAATGAGCAGTTCTTC
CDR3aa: CSASRNEQFF